The entry below describes one T cell receptor beta chain. No cognate antigen has been identified for it. Base qualities were left out, and no much larger clone turns up one base away. TCRbeta CDR3 regions were amplified from genomic DNA by means of the immunoSEQ Assay, a bias-controlled multiplex PCR. The authors' pipeline ran thus. Nucleated cell counts per sample were estimated from amplification of reference gene primers within the assay. Sequence reads were collapsed and filtered to measure the absolute abundance of every unique TCRbeta CDR3 rearrangement. For each sample, productive Simpson clonality was calculated as the square root of Simpson's diversity index across productive rearrangements. Sourced from immuneACCESS, this table was stored by TCRdb with only in-frame sequences that have V and J called. A share of the clones is absent; for the studies checked, an unresolved V gene accounts for under half, and the remainder has no known explanation. That table supplies the V and J calls and clone size; D and trimming were determined from the DNA. The sample table lists hundreds of thousands of clones, approximately 83% of them with a count of one. The ten most abundant clones make up 3.5% to 4% of the sample.

Participants in the prospective study were aged 18 to 89 years, lived in more than 20 United States geographic areas, and enrolled through a virtual design. In the prospective study, cohorts were assigned on the basis of participant-reported clinical history obtained from a screening survey and a study questionnaire. In the prospective study, mobile phlebotomists collected whole blood, serum and a nasopharyngeal or oropharyngeal swab from each participant. Participants in the prospective study had the option to provide additional blood draws and questionnaires over a 2-month period. Before DNA extraction, prospective study blood samples were shipped either frozen or at room temperature. This record comes from a study of blood T cell repertoires in COVID-19 (dated by TCRdb to about 2020). Broadly, across the study: The collaborator samples originated in the United States, Italy and Spain and spanned the acute and convalescent phases of COVID-19. The prospective study material was composed of cDNA or gDNA derived from T cells, B-cell-depleted T cells, or PBMCs. Deeply sampled blood TCRbeta repertoires from subjects exposed to, actively infected with, or recovered from COVID-19 were included in the dataset. The repertoires were released in a freely available public database meant as a resource for research on the immune response to SARS-CoV-2. The samples were drawn from the first 160 participants of the ongoing ImmuneRACE study and from under 1,500 subjects provided by 6 global collaborators. The sample metadata nearly always contained a de-identified subject ID, COVID-19 status, age in years and sex. Where available, HLA class I and class II types were taken from metadata supplied by the sample provider and were not determined by assay-based typing.

What the study reported, not specific to this receptor: The amount of clinical and demographic metadata varied by source and participant and was provided uncurated.

From its cysteine to its phenylalanine, the CDR3 spans 16 amino acids. Just the 48-base CDR3 DNA is kept, in frame starting at base 1. The germline V gene specifies MDHEN as CDR1 and SYDVKM as CDR2. Trimming leaves V shorter by 7 bases and J shorter by 7 bases, with the junction holding 16 bases beyond the gene matches. The chain is assembled from TRBV28 and TRBJ2-1, with 7 junctional bases fitting TRBD1. The TCR sequence derives from a woman aged 35 to 49 with acute COVID-19. The sequenced sample was PBMCs or T cells enriched from blood (not recorded which). The CDR3 reads CASNLEGGGTGNEQFF. The DNA is as follows: TGTGCCAGCAACTTGGAAGGGGGCGGTACGGGGAATGAGCAGTTCTTC.